This T cell receptor beta chain was sequenced for a study of blood T cell repertoires in COVID-19. Study overall: The United States, Italy and Spain provided the acute and convalescent COVID-19 samples. Sources were T cells, B-cell-depleted T cells, or PBMCs; the material itself was cDNA or gDNA.

J lost 8 bases, V lost 3 bases, and 3 bases had no gene match. The germline gives CDR1 SGHRS, CDR2 YFSETQ. The CDR3 is made up of 14 amino acids. Under the authors' procedure: Estimation of nucleated cell counts relied on the amplification of reference gene primers. The table came from immunoSEQ multiplex PCR; TCRdb's copy has only in-frame clones and leaves some out. D and trimming were read from the DNA, whereas the V and J calls and clone size are those reported in that table. This table has about 130,000 clones, approximately 88% appearing once. Sequencing was performed on peripheral blood. The source is a man in his fifties with acute or convalescent COVID-19. The chain employs TRBV5-1 and TRBJ1-4; 11 bases are a match to TRBD1. In DNA form, the CDR3 reads TGCGCCAGCAGCTCCGGACAGGGGGCCGAAAAACTGTTTTTT. This gives the protein CASSSGQGAEKLFF.